One and the same sample provided the 30 T cell receptor beta chains below, sequenced in a study of T cells in Graves' hyperthyroidism and ophthalmopathy. Researchers took RNA transcripts and amplified the TCR beta CDR3 regions from them. Carried out on the TCR CDR3, a first-round RT-PCR used the HTBI primer set. TCRdb called the multiplex PCR reads again in MiXCR, with one record for every CDR3 protein. Of 350,000 to 400,000 distinct CDR3 sequences listed, approximately 20% are singletons. The specimen was blood. The origin of the receptors is a woman aged 18-30 years with Graves' hyperthyroidism.

The table lists this clonotype with a few counts. The V gene is TRBV9, the J gene TRBJ2-2; D call uncertain. Deletions cut 4 bases from V and 1 base from J, with 14 bases between. CDR1 and CDR2 from the germline V gene are SGDLS and YYNGEE. The CDR3 runs to 16 residues. The chain's CDR3 is CASSPKEVRNTGELFF. The CDR3 DNA reads TGTGCCAGCAGCCCAAAAGAAGTAAGGAACACCGGGGAGCTGTTTTTT.

Comments on this clonotype: It may be a read error: a sequence one base away is much more abundant. The chain employs TRBV5-5 and TRBJ2-5, with a weak D call TRBD1 (6 bases). This CDR3 spans 15 amino acids. Germline CDR1 and CDR2: SGHKS and YYEKEE (reference sequence). CDR3 residues: CASSLQGLDQETKYF. As DNA, the CDR3 is TGTGCCAGCAGCTTACAGGGTCTGGACCAAGAGACCAAGTACTTC.

This clonotype was seen only a few times. This chain connects TRBV3-1 to TRBJ1-1, with D hard to call. Deletions cut 3 bases from V and 7 bases from J, with 6 bases between. Germline assignment: CDR1 LGHDT and CDR2 YNNKEL (reference sequence). This CDR3 is built from 11 residues. CDR3 residues: CASSQSFEAFF. The CDR3 DNA is TGTGCCAGCAGCCAGTCCTTTGAAGCTTTCTTT.

The chain combines TRBV12-3 or TRBV12-4 with TRBJ2-5; D is ambiguous. CDR3 length: 12 residues. Trimming took 6 bases from V and 7 from J, leaving 12 bases between them. The CDR3: CASSTTRGTQYF. The CDR3 DNA reads TGTGCCAGCAGCACGACACGCGGGACCCAGTACTTC.

This clonotype was recorded at least ten times. The chain has TRBV12-3 or TRBV12-4 and TRBJ2-2; TRBD2 is a possible D gene (5 bases). The CDR3 extends over 14 amino acids. V gave up 5 bases and J gave up 6 bases, with 13 bases separating them. The CDR3 region is CASSATLAPGELFF. Written as DNA, the CDR3 is TGTGCCAGCAGTGCTACTCTAGCCCCCGGGGAGCTGTTTTTT.

At least ten counts were recorded for this clonotype. The rearrangement links TRBV12-3 or TRBV12-4 to TRBJ1-1, with 11 bases fitting TRBD1. The CDR3 runs 16 residues. V shed 5 bases, J shed 1 base, and the junction held 6 bases outside the gene matches. The CDR3 DNA reads as TGTGCCAGCAGTCCCCGGACAGGGGGCGAGAACACTGAAGCTTTCTTT. Residues: CASSPRTGGENTEAFF.

The rearrangement links TRBV24-1 to TRBJ2-7; 10 bases fit TRBD1. CDR3 length: 15 amino acids. CDR1 KGHDR and CDR2 SFDVKD come from the germline V gene. Trimming took 4 bases from V and 2 from J; bases not matched to a gene: 4. CDR3 region: CATSDAGTGAYEQYF. As DNA, the CDR3 is TGTGCCACCAGTGACGCCGGGACAGGGGCCTACGAGCAGTACTTC.

This clonotype showed up many times. This CDR3 is CASSLGTGDNEQFF. The DNA of the CDR3 is TGTGCCAGCAGTTTGGGGACAGGGGACAATGAGCAGTTCTTC. The chain combines TRBV12-3 or TRBV12-4 with TRBJ2-1, with 10 bases fitting TRBD1. With 3 bases clipped from V and 5 bases from J, the junction kept 1 base outside the gene matches. This CDR3 contains 14 residues.

V and J are TRBV5-1 and TRBJ2-2, with TRBD1 matching 9 bases. Germline values: CDR1 SGHRS, CDR2 YFSETQ. V shed 0 bases, J shed 0 bases, and the junction held 12 bases outside the gene matches. The CDR3 covers 20 residues. CDR3 bases: TGCGCCAGCAGCTTGGTTTGGGGACAGGGTGCCCCCGCGAACACCGGGGAGCTGTTTTTT. Its protein is CASSLVWGQGAPANTGELFF.

This clonotype was counted ten times or more. The chain recombines TRBV29-1 with TRBJ1-1; TRBD1 aligns across 11 bases. The V and J ends lost 6 bases and 6 bases, in that order; junction bases with no gene match: 6. The CDR3 is 13 residues long. Germline-derived CDR1 and CDR2 are SQVTM and ANQGSEA. The CDR3 loop is CSVVGQGVPEAFF. DNA for the CDR3: TGCAGCGTGGTGGGACAGGGGGTCCCTGAAGCTTTCTTT.

In its sample, this clonotype was seen many times. This sequence joins TRBV10-3 and TRBJ1-5; D uncertain. The germline V gene has CDR1 ENHRY and CDR2 SYGVKD. CDR3 length: 13 amino acids. V lost 6 bases and J lost 5, with 11 bases in between. CDR3 protein: CAIRQRSDQPQHF. The CDR3 DNA follows: TGTGCCATCAGACAGAGGTCGGATCAGCCCCAGCATTTT.

In this sample, this clonotype turned up many times. This chain joins TRBV27 and TRBJ1-1; D is undetermined. The V end lost 8 bases, the J end lost 1 base, and 20 bases lay between the germline ends. The CDR3 is made up of 16 amino acids. CDR1 is MNHEY, CDR2 SMNVEV, per germline (reference sequence). This chain's CDR3 is CASGLEVGRRNTEAFF. Here the CDR3 DNA reads TGTGCCAGCGGTCTCGAAGTGGGCAGGCGGAACACTGAAGCTTTCTTT.

The sample holds many counts of this clonotype. V and J are TRBV12-3 or TRBV12-4 and TRBJ2-5, with a weak D call TRBD1 (6 bases). This CDR3 contains 13 residues. V gave up 7 bases and J gave up 5 bases, with 14 bases separating them. The CDR3 DNA sequence: TGTGCCAGCAATGAACAGGGTGGCGAGACCCAGTACTTC. It specifies CASNEQGGETQYF.

This clonotype has ten or more counts. The chain uses TRBV12-3 or TRBV12-4 and TRBJ1-2; D is ambiguous. V was trimmed by 0 bases and J by 8 bases, leaving 4 bases between them. This CDR3 is 11 amino acids long. This CDR3 reads CASSLARGYTF. DNA of the CDR3: TGTGCCAGCAGTTTAGCGCGGGGCTACACCTTC.

The sample holds many counts of this clonotype. CDR3: CASSGWTGPLRGYTF. CDR3 bases: TGCGCCAGCAGCGGCTGGACAGGGCCCCTTCGGGGCTACACCTTC. The V gene is TRBV5-1, the J gene TRBJ1-2; 8 bases are a match to TRBD1. Germline CDR1 reads SGHRS; CDR2 reads YFSETQ. The CDR3 has 15 residues. J lost 8 bases, V lost 4 bases, and 13 bases had no gene match. The complete variable domain, with remaining parts taken from reference TRBV5-1 and TRBJ1-2, reads KAGVTQTPRYLIKTRGQQVTLSCSPISGHRSVSWYQQTPGQGLQFLFEYFSETQRNKGNFPGRFSGRQFSNSRSEMNVSTLELGDSALYLCASSGWTGPLRGYTFGSGTRLTVV.

A few counts support this clonotype. The chain couples TRBV7-9 to TRBJ2-5; D ambiguous. Trimming stripped 5 bases from V and 5 bases from J, with 9 bases between. Germline V CDR1 and CDR2: SEHNR, FQNEAQ (reference sequence). This CDR3 has 12 amino acids. The CDR3 DNA is TGTGCCAGCAGCCCAATGGACGAGACCCAGTACTTC. This codes for CASSPMDETQYF.

This clonotype appeared a few times. The gene calls are TRBV4-2 and TRBJ2-2, with 7 bases that match TRBD2. The germline V gene encodes CDR1 LGHNA and CDR2 YNFKEQ. The CDR3 is 15 residues long. With 4 bases clipped from V and 2 bases from J, the junction kept 4 bases outside the gene matches. The CDR3 nucleotides read TGTGCCAGCAGCCCCACTAGCGTAAACACCGGGGAGCTGTTTTTT. Protein product: CASSPTSVNTGELFF.

There are many counts of this clonotype. The V and J genes are TRBV6-2 or TRBV6-3 and TRBJ2-5; tentative D call: TRBD2 (5 bases). The CDR3 sequence is 17 residues long. The V and J ends lost 2 bases and 0 bases respectively, with 16 bases between them. Germline CDR1 and CDR2: MNHEY and SVGEGT. The CDR3 DNA follows: TGTGCCAGCAGTTACGAAGCCCTTAAGCGGAACCAAGAGACCCAGTACTTC. Protein sequence: CASSYEALKRNQETQYF.

This clonotype was counted ten times or more. The chain recombines TRBV6-1 with TRBJ2-7, with a weak D call TRBD2 (5 bases). The germline V gene has CDR1 MNHNS and CDR2 SASEGT. The CDR3 has 16 amino acids. The V end was cut by 3 bases, the J end by 3 bases, with 18 bases between. CDR3 amino acids: CASSDLLGDPSYEQYF. The CDR3 DNA sequence: TGTGCCAGCAGTGACCTCCTCGGGGATCCGAGCTACGAGCAGTACTTC.

This clonotype occurred many times. The CDR3 is CASSLEGGLADYTGELFF. The CDR3 DNA follows: TGTGCCAGCAGCTTAGAGGGGGGACTAGCGGATTACACCGGGGAGCTGTTTTTT. This chain uses TRBV7-4 with TRBJ2-2; 11 nucleotides line up with TRBD2. The CDR3 is made up of 18 amino acids. V was pared by 1 base and J by 3 bases, with 7 bases of the junction left unmatched. Germline lookup yields CDR1 SGHVT and CDR2 SQSDAQ.

This clonotype was seen a few times. The rearrangement joins TRBV6-2 or TRBV6-3 to TRBJ1-1; unclear D gene. This CDR3 has 13 residues. Deletions cut 0 bases from V and 5 bases from J, with 7 bases between. Germline V gives CDR1 MNHEY, CDR2 SVGEGT. The DNA of the CDR3 is TGTGCCAGCAGTTACTCCTTCGGAACTGAAGCTTTCTTT. It is translated as CASSYSFGTEAFF.

This clonotype was seen at least ten times. The gene calls are TRBV24-1 and TRBJ2-5; a possible D gene is TRBD1 (6 bases). CDR3 length equals 15 residues. Looked up from germline, CDR1 is KGHDR and CDR2 is SFDVKD. Trimming shortened V by 4 bases and J by 3 bases, and 14 bases separated the two germline ends. The CDR3 loop is CATSDPNRAKETQYF. The CDR3 nucleotides are TGTGCCACCAGTGACCCCAACAGGGCTAAAGAGACCCAGTACTTC.

This clonotype showed up just once. This may come from a read error, since a much larger clone is one base off. The chain joins TRBV6-5 to TRBJ2-7, with D maybe TRBD1 (6 bases). The ends were cut back, 2 bases at V and 5 bases at J, with 16 bases in the middle. CDR1 is MNHEY, CDR2 SVGAGI, per germline. The CDR3 runs 15 residues. CDR3 in DNA: TGTGCCAGCAGTTACGTGAGGGGGTCAGGGGACGAGCAGTACTTC. Its translation is CASSYVRGSGDEQYF.

This clonotype has only a few counts. V usage is TRBV9 and J usage is TRBJ1-2; D uncertain. The germline V and J ends were trimmed by 3 bases and 8 bases, with 17 bases remaining between them. Per germline, CDR1 SGDLS and CDR2 YYNGEE. The CDR3 has 14 residues. DNA of the CDR3: TGTGCCAGCAGCGGGACCGGGCGGGCAGTGGGCTACACCTTC. Translating it yields CASSGTGRAVGYTF.

This clonotype was seen at least ten times. V and J are TRBV6-1 and TRBJ1-1, with 7 bases aligning to TRBD1. V shed 5 bases and J 3 bases; nucleotides not matched to a gene: 3. Germline V CDR1 and CDR2: MNHNS, SASEGT. CDR3 length equals 13 residues. CDR3 loop: CASSQGEDTEAFF. In DNA, the CDR3 is TGTGCCAGCAGTCAGGGGGAGGACACTGAAGCTTTCTTT.

The V call is TRBV11-1, the J call TRBJ1-1, with 7 bases identical to TRBD1. The CDR3 has 16 amino acids. Losses at the gene ends were 5 bases for V and 1 base for J; bases not matched to a gene: 10. Germline assignment: CDR1 SGHAT and CDR2 FQDESV (reference sequence). The CDR3 reads CASSRRQGDRNTEAFF. DNA of the CDR3: TGTGCCAGCAGCCGTAGACAGGGCGATAGGAACACTGAAGCTTTCTTT.

There are many counts of this clonotype. The chain uses TRBV6-1 and TRBJ2-2; D remains unclear. Trimming removed 7 bases at V and 0 bases at J, with 9 bases between. Germline lookup yields CDR1 MNHNS and CDR2 SASEGT. The CDR3 length is 14 residues. The DNA of the CDR3 is TGTGCCAGCAAATGGGATGCGAACACCGGGGAGCTGTTTTTT. It specifies CASKWDANTGELFF.

This clonotype was seen many times. The gene calls are TRBV24-1 and TRBJ2-5, with TRBD2 matching over 8 bases. The CDR3 consists of 18 residues. Germline V gene sequence: CDR1 KGHDR, CDR2 SFDVKD. With 4 bases clipped from V and 1 base from J, the junction kept 13 bases outside the gene matches. CDR3 nucleotide sequence: TGTGCCACCAGTGACCCGAGCGGGGGCTACAATCCCCAAGAGACCCAGTACTTC. Amino acids: CATSDPSGGYNPQETQYF.

This rearrangement joins TRBV28 to TRBJ1-1; possibly TRBD1 for D (6 bases). The V and J ends lost 0 bases and 4 bases respectively, with 12 bases between them. Per the germline V gene, CDR1 is MDHEN and CDR2 is SYDVKM. CDR3 size: 15 residues. The CDR3: CASSLWDSGRTEAFF. The DNA of the CDR3 is TGTGCCAGCAGTTTATGGGACAGCGGACGCACTGAAGCTTTCTTT.

This clonotype was detected only once. The chain is built from TRBV7-2 and TRBJ2-7, with D hard to call. The CDR3 runs to 12 residues. With 5 bases removed from V and 9 bases from J, the gap between germline ends came to 14 bases. Germline V gene lookup returns CDR1 SGHTA and CDR2 FQGNSA. The CDR3, as DNA: TGTGCCAGCAGCCCCCTTATGGGTGGGCAGTACTTC. Its protein is CASSPLMGGQYF.